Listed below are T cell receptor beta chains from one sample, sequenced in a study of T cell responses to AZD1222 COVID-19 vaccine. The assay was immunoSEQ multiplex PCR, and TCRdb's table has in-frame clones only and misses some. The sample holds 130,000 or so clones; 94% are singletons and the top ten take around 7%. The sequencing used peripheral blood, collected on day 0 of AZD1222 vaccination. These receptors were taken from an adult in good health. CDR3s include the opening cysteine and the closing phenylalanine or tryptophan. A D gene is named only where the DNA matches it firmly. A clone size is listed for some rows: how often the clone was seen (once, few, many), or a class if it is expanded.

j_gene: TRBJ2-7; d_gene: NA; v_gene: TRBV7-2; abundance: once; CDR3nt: TGTGCCAGCAGCTCGCCTAGTGGCAGGTACGAGCAGTACTTC; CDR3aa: CASSSPSGRYEQYF
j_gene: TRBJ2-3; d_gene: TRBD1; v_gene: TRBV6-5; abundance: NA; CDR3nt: TGTGCCAGCAGTTTCTCACAGGGGTCCGGGACGGATACGCAGTATTTT; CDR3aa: CASSFSQGSGTDTQYF
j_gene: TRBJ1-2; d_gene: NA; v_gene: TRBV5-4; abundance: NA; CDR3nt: TGTGCCAGCAGCTTTAACCCCCCCCAGGGACACTATGGCTACACCTTC; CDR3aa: CASSFNPPQGHYGYTF
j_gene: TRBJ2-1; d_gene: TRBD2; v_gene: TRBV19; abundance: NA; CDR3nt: TGTGCCAGTAGTATAATGCTAGCGGGGCCTAATGAGCAGTTCTTC; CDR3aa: CASSIMLAGPNEQFF
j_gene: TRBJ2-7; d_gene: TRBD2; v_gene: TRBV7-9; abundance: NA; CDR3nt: TGTGCCAGCAGCTTAAGCCCAACTAGCGGGATCTCCTACGAGCAGTACTTC; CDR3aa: CASSLSPTSGISYEQYF
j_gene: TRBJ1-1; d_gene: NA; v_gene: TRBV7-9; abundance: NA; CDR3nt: TGTGCCAGCAGCTCGACCCGGGGGGGAAACACTGAAGCTTTCTTT; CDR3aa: CASSSTRGGNTEAFF
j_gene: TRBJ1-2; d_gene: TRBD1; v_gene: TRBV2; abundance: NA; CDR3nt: TGTGCCAGCGGAAGACAGGGCCCCTGGGGCTACACCTTC; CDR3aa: CASGRQGPWGYTF
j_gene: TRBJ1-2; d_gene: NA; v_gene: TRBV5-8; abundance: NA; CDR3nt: TGTGCCAGCAGCACAACAGGGAATCACTATGGCTACACCTTC; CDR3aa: CASSTTGNHYGYTF
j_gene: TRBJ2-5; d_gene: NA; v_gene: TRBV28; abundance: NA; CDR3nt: TGTGCCAGCAGTTTAAGAGAGCCACCAGGGACCCAGTACTTC; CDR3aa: CASSLREPPGTQYF
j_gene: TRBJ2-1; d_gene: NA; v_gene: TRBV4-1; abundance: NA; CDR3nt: TGCGCCAGCAGCCAAGATGATGCCCGGGATGAGCAGTTCTTC; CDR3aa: CASSQDDARDEQFF
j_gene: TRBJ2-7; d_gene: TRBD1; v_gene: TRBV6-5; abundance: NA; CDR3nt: TGTGCCAGCAGAGAGACAGGGGGTTCCGAGCAGTACTTC; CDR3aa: CASRETGGSEQYF
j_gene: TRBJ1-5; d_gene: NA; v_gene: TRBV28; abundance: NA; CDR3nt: TGTGCCAGCAGTTTACTTAGCTACTACAATCAGCCCCAGCATTTT; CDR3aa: CASSLLSYYNQPQHF
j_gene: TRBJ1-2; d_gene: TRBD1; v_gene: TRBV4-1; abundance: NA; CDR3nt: TGCGCCAGCAGCCAAGGACAGGGGCGCGGCTACACCTTC; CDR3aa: CASSQGQGRGYTF
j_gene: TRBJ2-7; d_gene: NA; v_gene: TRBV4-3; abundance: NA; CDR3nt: TGCGCCAGCAGTACCCAGGGTGGATACGAGCAGTACTTC; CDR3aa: CASSTQGGYEQYF
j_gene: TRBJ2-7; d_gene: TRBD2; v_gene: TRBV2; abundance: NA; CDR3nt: TGTGCCAGCAGTGACTGGGGGGGACCCTACGAGCAGTACTTC; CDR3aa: CASSDWGGPYEQYF
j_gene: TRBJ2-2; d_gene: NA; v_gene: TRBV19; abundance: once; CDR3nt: TGTGCCAGTACCCGAGCTACCGGGGAGCTGTTTTTT; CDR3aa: CASTRATGELFF
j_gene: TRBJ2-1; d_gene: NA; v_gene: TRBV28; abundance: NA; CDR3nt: TGTGCCACCGACAGGACCCTGGGCACGGTGCAGTTCTTC; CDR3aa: CATDRTLGTVQFF
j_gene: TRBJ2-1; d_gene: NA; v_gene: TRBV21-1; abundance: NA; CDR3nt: TGTGCCAGCAGCTCCAAGGCTCCAGGGGGAGTTTTGGGCTCCTACAATGAGCAGTTCTTC; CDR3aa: CASSSKAPGGVLGSYNEQFF
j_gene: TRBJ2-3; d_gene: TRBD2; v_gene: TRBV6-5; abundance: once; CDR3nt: TGTGCCAGCAGTAAACTAGCGGGAGAGACAGATACGCAGTATTTT; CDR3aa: CASSKLAGETDTQYF
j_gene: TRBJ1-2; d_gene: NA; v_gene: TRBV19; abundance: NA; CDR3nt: TGTGCCAGTAGTATCTTGGGGTCGTATGGCTACACCTTC; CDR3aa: CASSILGSYGYTF
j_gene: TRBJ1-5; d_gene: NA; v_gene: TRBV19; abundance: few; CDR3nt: TGTGCCAGTAGTACAGGGACGGGTCAGCCCCAGCATTTT; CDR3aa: CASSTGTGQPQHF
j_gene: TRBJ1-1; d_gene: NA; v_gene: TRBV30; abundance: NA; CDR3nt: TGTGCCTGGAGTGTACAAGGCGGGGGCGCCACTGAAGCTTTCTTT; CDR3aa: CAWSVQGGGATEAFF
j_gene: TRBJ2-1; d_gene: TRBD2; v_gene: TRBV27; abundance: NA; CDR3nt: TGTGCCAGCAGTTCGACCCTAGCGGATGGGGGGGGCAATGAGCAGTTCTTC; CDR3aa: CASSSTLADGGGNEQFF
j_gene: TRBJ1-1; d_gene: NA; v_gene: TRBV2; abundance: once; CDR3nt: TGTGCCAGCAGTGAAGGTCTGGGGGCCACTGAAGCTTTCTTT; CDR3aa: CASSEGLGATEAFF
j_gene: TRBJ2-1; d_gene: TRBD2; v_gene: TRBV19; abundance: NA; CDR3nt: TGTGCCAGTAGTAAACTCCTAGCGGGAGGGCCTACATCCTACAATGAGCAGTTCTTC; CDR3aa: CASSKLLAGGPTSYNEQFF
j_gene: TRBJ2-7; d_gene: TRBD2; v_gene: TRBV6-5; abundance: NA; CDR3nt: TGTGCCAGCAGTTTTGCGATCCCGGGACTAGCCCCGTGGCAGTACTTC; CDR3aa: CASSFAIPGLAPWQYF
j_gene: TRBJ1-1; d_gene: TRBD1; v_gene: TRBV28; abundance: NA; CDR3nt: TGTGCCAGCAATTCATTTGGGGAAGGGACAGGGTCCGAAGCTTTCTTT; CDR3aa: CASNSFGEGTGSEAFF
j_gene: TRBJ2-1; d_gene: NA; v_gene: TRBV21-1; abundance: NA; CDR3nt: TGTGCCAGCAGCAAAGGTGGGACTAGCGGGAGGTACAATGAGCAGTTCTTC; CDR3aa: CASSKGGTSGRYNEQFF
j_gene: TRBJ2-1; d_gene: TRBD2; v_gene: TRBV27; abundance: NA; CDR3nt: TGTGCCAGCAGTCGACTCGGACTAGCGGGAGCCAATAACCCCTACAATGAGCAGTTCTTC; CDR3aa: CASSRLGLAGANNPYNEQFF
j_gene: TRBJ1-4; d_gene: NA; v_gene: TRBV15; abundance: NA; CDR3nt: TGTGCCACCAGCAGACCTAATGAAAAACTGTTTTTT; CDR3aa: CATSRPNEKLFF
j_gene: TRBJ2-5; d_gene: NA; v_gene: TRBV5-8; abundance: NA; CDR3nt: TGTGCCAGCAGCGGTCGTTGGGAGGAGACCCAGTACTTC; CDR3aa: CASSGRWEETQYF
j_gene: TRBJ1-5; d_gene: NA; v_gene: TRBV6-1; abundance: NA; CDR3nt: TGTGCCAGCAGTGATTACGGGGATAGGAGCAATCAGCCCCAGCATTTT; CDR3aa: CASSDYGDRSNQPQHF
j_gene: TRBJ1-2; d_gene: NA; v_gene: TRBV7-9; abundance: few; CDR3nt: TGTGCCAGCAGCTTAGCGGGGGCGCGGAACTATGGCTACACCTTC; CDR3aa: CASSLAGARNYGYTF